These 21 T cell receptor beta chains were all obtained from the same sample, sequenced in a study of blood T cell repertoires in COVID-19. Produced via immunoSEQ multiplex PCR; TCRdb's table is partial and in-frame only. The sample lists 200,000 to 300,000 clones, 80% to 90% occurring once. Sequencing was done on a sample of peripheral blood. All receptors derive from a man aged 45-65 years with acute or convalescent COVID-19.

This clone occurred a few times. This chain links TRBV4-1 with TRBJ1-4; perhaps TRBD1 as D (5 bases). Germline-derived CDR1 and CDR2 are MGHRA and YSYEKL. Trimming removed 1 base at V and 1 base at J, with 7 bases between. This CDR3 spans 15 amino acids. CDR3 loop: CASSQAGQTNEKLFF. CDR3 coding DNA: TGCGCCAGCAGCCAAGCAGGGCAAACTAATGAAAAACTGTTTTTT.

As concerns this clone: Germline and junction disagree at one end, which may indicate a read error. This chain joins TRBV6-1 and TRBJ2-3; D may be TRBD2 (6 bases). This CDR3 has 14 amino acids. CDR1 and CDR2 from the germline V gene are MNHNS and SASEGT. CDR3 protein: CASSDGGITNTQYF. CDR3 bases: TGTGCCAGCAGTGACGGCGGGATCACAAATACGCAGTATTTT.

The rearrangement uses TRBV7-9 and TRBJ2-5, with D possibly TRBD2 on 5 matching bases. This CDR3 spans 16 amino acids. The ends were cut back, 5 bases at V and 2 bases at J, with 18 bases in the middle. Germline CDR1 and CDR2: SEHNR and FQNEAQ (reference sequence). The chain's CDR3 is CASSRDTPMGQETQYF. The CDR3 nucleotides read TGTGCCAGCAGCCGGGATACTCCGATGGGGCAAGAGACCCAGTACTTC.

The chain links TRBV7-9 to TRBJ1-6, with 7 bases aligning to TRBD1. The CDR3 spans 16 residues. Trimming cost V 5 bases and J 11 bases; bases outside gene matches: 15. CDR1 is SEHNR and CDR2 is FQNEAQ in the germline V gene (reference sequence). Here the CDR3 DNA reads TGTGCCAGCAGCGGCGGGGTGACAGGGCCGACGACACCCCTCCACTTT. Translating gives CASSGGVTGPTTPLHF. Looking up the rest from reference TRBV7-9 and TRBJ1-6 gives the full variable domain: DTGVSQNPRHKITKRGQNVTFRCDPISEHNRLYWYRQTLGQGPEFLTYFQNEAQLEKSRLLSDRFSAERPKGSFSTLEIQRTEQGDSAMYLCASSGGVTGPTTPLHFGNGTRLTVT.

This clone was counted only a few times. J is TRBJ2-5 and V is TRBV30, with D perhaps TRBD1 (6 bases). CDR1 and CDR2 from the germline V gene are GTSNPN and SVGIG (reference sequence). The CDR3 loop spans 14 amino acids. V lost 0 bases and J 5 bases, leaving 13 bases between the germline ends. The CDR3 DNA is TGTGCCTGGAGTGTACAGGGTGGCGTGGAGACCCAGTACTTC. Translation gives CAWSVQGGVETQYF.

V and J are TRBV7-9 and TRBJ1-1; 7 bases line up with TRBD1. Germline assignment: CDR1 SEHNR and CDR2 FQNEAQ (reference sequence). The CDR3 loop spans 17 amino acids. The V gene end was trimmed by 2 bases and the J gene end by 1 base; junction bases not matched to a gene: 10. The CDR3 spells CASSLRGRYRGNTEAFF. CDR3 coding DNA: TGTGCCAGCAGCTTACGGGGGAGGTACAGGGGGAACACTGAAGCTTTCTTT. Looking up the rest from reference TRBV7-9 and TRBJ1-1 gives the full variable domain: DTGVSQNPRHKITKRGQNVTFRCDPISEHNRLYWYRQTLGQGPEFLTYFQNEAQLEKSRLLSDRFSAERPKGSFSTLEIQRTEQGDSAMYLCASSLRGRYRGNTEAFFGQGTRLTVV.

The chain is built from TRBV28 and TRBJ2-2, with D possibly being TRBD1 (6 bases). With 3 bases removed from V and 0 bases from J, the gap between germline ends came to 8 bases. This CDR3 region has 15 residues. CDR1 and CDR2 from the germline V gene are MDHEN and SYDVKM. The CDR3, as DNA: TGTGCCAGCAGTTTGGGACAAACGAACACCGGGGAGCTGTTTTTT. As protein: CASSLGQTNTGELFF.

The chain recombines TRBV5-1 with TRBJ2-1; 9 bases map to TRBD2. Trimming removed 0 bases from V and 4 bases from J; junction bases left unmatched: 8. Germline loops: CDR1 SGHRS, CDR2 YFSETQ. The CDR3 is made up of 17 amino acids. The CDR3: CASSLAETSGGYNEQFF. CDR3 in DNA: TGCGCCAGCAGCTTGGCAGAGACTAGCGGTGGGTACAATGAGCAGTTCTTC.

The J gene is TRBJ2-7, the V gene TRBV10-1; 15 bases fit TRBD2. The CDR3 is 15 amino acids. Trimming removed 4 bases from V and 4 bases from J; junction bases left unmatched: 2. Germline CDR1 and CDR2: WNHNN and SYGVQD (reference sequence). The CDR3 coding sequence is TGCGCCAGCAGTGTCGGACTAGCGGGAGGGTACGAGCAGTACTTC. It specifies CASSVGLAGGYEQYF.

CDR3 in amino acids: CASSFASGGNTGELFF. For the CDR3, the DNA is TGTGCCAGCAGCTTCGCTAGCGGGGGTAACACCGGGGAGCTGTTTTTT. The chain recombines TRBV7-2 with TRBJ2-2; 10 nucleotides line up with TRBD2. The V gene's germline CDR1 is SGHTA and CDR2 FQGNSA. This CDR3 has 16 amino acids. Germline trimming cut 3 bases from V and 2 bases from J; bases unmatched to any gene: 3.

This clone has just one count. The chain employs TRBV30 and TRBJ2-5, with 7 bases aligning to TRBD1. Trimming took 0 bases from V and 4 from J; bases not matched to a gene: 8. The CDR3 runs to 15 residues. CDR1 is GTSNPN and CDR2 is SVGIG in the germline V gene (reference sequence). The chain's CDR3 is CAWSVGTASLETQYF. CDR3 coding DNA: TGTGCCTGGAGTGTAGGGACAGCAAGTTTAGAGACCCAGTACTTC.

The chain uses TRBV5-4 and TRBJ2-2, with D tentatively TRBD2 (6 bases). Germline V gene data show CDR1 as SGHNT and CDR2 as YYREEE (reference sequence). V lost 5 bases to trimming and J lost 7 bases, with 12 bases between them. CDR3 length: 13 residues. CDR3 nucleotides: TGTGCCAGCAGGGCCGGGAGAAACGGGGAGCTGTTTTTT. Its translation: CASRAGRNGELFF.

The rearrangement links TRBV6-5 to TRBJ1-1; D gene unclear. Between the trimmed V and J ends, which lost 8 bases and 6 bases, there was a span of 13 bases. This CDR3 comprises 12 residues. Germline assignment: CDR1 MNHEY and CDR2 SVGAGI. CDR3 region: CASRSYTSEAFF. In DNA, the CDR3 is TGTGCCAGCCGATCATATACTTCTGAAGCTTTCTTT.

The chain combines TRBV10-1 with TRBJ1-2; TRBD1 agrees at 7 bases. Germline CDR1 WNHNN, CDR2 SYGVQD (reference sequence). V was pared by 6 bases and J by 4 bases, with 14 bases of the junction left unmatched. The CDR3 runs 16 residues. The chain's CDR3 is CASRSTGTETCYGYTF. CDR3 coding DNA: TGCGCCAGCAGATCGACCGGGACAGAGACTTGCTATGGCTACACCTTC.

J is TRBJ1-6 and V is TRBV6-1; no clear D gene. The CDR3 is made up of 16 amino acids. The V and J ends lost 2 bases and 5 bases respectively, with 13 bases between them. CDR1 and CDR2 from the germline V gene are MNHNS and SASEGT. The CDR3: CASSESGGPNNSPLHF. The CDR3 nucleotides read TGTGCCAGCAGTGAATCAGGAGGGCCGAATAATTCACCCCTCCACTTT.

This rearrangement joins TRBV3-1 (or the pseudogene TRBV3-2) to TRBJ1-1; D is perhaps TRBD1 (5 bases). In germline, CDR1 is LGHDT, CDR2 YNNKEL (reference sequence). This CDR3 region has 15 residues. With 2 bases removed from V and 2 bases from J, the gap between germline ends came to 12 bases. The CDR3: CASSQRGGSNTEAFF. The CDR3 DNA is TGTGCCAGCAGCCAACGCGGGGGGTCTAACACTGAAGCTTTCTTT.

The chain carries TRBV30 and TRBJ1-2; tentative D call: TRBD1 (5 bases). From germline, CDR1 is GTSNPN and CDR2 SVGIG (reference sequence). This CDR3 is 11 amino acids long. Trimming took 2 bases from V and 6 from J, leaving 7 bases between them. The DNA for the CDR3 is TGTGCCTGGAGTTGGGGCCATGGCTACACCTTC. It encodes CAWSWGHGYTF.

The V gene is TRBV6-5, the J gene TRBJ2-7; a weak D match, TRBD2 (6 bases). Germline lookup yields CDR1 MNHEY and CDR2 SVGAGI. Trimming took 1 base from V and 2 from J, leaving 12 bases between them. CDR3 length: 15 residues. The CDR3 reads CASSYYRRGAYEQYF. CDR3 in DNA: TGTGCCAGCAGTTACTACCGGAGGGGAGCCTACGAGCAGTACTTC.

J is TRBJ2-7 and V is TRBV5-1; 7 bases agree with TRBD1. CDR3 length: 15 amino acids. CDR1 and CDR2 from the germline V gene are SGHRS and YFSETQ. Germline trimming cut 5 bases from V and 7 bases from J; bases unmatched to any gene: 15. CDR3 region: CASSLSSQGIGEQYF. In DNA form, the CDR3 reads TGCGCCAGCAGTCTCTCTTCACAGGGGATAGGGGAGCAGTACTTC. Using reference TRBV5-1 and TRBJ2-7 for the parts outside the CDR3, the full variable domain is KAGVTQTPRYLIKTRGQQVTLSCSPISGHRSVSWYQQTPGQGLQFLFEYFSETQRNKGNFPGRFSGRQFSNSRSEMNVSTLELGDSALYLCASSLSSQGIGEQYFGPGTRLTVT.

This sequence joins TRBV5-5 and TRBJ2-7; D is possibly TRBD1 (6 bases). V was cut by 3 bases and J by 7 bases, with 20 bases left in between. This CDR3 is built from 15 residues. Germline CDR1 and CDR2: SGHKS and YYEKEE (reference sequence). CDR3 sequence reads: CASSSPKQGGMEQYF. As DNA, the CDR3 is TGTGCCAGCAGCTCACCAAAACAGGGCGGAATGGAGCAGTACTTC.

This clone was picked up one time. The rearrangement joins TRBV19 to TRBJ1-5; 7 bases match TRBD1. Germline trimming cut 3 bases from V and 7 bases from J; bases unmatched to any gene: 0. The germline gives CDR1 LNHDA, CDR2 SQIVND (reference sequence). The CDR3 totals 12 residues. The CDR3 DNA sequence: TGTGCCAGTAGTATGGACAGGCAGCCCCAGCATTTT. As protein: CASSMDRQPQHF.